This TCR beta chain was recorded in a study of monozygotic twins with inflammatory bowel disease. Findings and caveats of the study: Patients with IBD had less TCRbeta diversity (inverse Simpson) than their healthy co-twins.

TCRdb reprocessed the 5' RACE reads and reports one entry per CDR3 protein, with no DNA. The repertoire shows about 43,000 distinct CDR3 sequences; the top ten hold 4% to 6.5%. Notes on this clonotype: Its antigen is not known.

Per germline, CDR1 MNHEY and CDR2 SMNVEV (reference sequence). CDR3 size: 12 residues. The V gene is TRBV27, the J gene TRBJ1-1; the D call from TCRdb, TRBD1, cannot be confirmed without DNA. Sequencing input: blood. The receptor comes from a human donor with ulcerative colitis or Crohn's disease, or a healthy co-twin of an affected twin (not recorded which). The CDR3 region is CASSFGGREAFF.